This note documents a single T cell receptor (beta chain) sequence. An amount of RNA that ranged from 0.5 to 1 ug was reverse transcribed with random hexamers. TCRdb recomputed calls from the immunoSEQ multiplex PCR reads with MiXCR, one row per CDR3 protein. Among hundreds of thousands of distinct CDR3 sequences listed, about 95% were seen once. The source of the sample is a study of CD8 T cells in Susac syndrome. V was clipped by 0 bases and J by 1 base, with 9 bases between them. The CDR3 is made up of 15 amino acids. Germline lookup yields CDR1 SNHLY and CDR2 FYNNEI. The source is a human donor with Susac syndrome. The specimen was CD4+ T cells from PBMCs. The chain couples TRBV2 to TRBJ1-1; D remains unclear. This CDR3 is CASSEARGRNTEAFF. CDR3 nucleotide sequence: TGTGCCAGCAGTGAAGCGCGAGGAAGGAACACTGAAGCTTTCTTT.